This T cell receptor beta chain was captured by sequencing in a study of blood T cell repertoires in COVID-19. In the study overall: The samples span acute and convalescent COVID-19 from the United States, Italy and Spain.

Data came from immunoSEQ multiplex PCR; TCRdb stores just in-frame clones and leaves some out. The sample comprises some 50,000 clones, 83% of which are singletons, and 7.5% to 9.5% rests with the top ten. The CDR3 has 14 residues. Trimming removed 5 bases at V and 5 bases at J, with 15 bases between. CDR1 is SGHTA, CDR2 FQGNSA, per germline. Sample: peripheral blood. The receptor was derived from a man of 80 years or more in a cohort sampled during active COVID-19. The genes are TRBV7-2 and TRBJ1-2, with D maybe TRBD1 (6 bases). The CDR3 region has the DNA TGTGCCAGCAGCGCGACCAGGGGCCATTATGGCTACACCTTC. Translated, it gives CASSATRGHYGYTF.